This T cell receptor beta chain comes out of a study of blood T cell repertoires in COVID-19. Germline V gene sequence: CDR1 ENHRY, CDR2 SYGVKD. This CDR3 spans 14 amino acids. Trimming removed 4 bases from V and 1 base from J; junction bases left unmatched: 2. Generated by immunoSEQ multiplex PCR, the TCRdb table keeps only in-frame clones and is missing some. In the table there are roughly 290,000 clones, approximately 91% of which are singletons. The sample taken for sequencing was peripheral blood. This receptor was identified in a woman aged 55 to 70 with acute or convalescent COVID-19. This chain uses TRBV10-3 with TRBJ1-1; 8 nucleotides line up with TRBD1. CDR3 sequence (DNA): TGTGCCATCAGTGGGGACAGGACGAACACTGAAGCTTTCTTT. Protein sequence: CAISGDRTNTEAFF.